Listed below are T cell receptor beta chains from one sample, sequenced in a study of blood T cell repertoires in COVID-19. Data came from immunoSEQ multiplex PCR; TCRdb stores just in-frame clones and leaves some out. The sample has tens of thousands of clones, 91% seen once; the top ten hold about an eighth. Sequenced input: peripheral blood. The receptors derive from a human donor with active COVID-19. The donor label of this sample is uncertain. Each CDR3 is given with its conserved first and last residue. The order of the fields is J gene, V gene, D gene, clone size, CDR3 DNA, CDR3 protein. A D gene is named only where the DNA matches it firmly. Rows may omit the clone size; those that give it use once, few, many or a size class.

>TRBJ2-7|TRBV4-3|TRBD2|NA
TGCGCCAGCAGCCAAAGACATGCTAGCGGGTTTTACGAGCAGTACTTC
CASSQRHASGFYEQYF
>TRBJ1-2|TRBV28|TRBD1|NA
TGTGCCAGCAGTTTATTTCTTCGGGACAGGGATAACTATGGCTACACCTTC
CASSLFLRDRDNYGYTF
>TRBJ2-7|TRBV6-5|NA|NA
TGTGCCAGCAGTTACTCGAGTGGCCTAGCCTACGAGCAGTACTTC
CASSYSSGLAYEQYF
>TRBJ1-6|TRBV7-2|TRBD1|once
TGTGCCAGCAGCTCAACCGGGACAGAGGGTTCACCCCTCCACTTT
CASSSTGTEGSPLHF
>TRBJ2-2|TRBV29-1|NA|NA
TGCAGCGTTGCCCTCCGACTAGGTCGGACCGGGGAGCTGTTTTTT
CSVALRLGRTGELFF
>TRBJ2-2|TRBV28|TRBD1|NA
TGTGCCAGCAGTTTAATTCGGGACAGGGCGAACACCGGGGAGCTGTTTTTT
CASSLIRDRANTGELFF
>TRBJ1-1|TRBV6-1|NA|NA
TGTGCCAGCAGTGGGGGGCATGCAGGGATCAACACTGAAGCTTTCTTT
CASSGGHAGINTEAFF
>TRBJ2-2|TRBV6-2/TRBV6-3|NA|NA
TGTGCCAGCAGCCGTTCCGGAGGAACCGGGGAGCTGTTTTTT
CASSRSGGTGELFF
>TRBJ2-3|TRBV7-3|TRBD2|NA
TGTGCCAGCAGCCCCGGGACTAGCGGGAGCAGCGATACGCAGTATTTT
CASSPGTSGSSDTQYF
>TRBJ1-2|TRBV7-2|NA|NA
TGTGCCAGCAGCCCCTTCGGCCTAGATGGCTACACCTTC
CASSPFGLDGYTF
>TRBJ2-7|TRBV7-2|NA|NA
TGTGCCAGCAGCCGGGACTCCGGGGGCGAGCAGTACTTC
CASSRDSGGEQYF
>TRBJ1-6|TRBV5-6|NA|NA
TGTGCCAGCAGCTCCGCCTTGGTGGGAATAGGACTTTATTCACCCCTCCACTTT
CASSSALVGIGLYSPLHF
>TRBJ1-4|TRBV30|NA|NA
TGTGCCTCCCGACTCCCCCCGGGGAAACTGTTTTTT
CASRLPPGKLFF
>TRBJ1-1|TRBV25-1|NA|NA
TGTGCCAGCAGTGAACCCGGGGGGGCGGCCACTGAAGCTTTCTTT
CASSEPGGAATEAFF
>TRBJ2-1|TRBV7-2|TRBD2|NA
TGTGCCAGCAGCCTTGGGACTAGCGGGAGAAGGGTTATGAATGAGCAGTTCTTC
CASSLGTSGRRVMNEQFF
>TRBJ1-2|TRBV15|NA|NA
TGTGCCACCAGCAGAGATATCAGGGGTGAAGGCTACACCTTC
CATSRDIRGEGYTF
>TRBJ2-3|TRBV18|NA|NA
TGTGCCAGCTCACCGGGGAGTTCGAGCACAGATACGCAGTATTTT
CASSPGSSSTDTQYF
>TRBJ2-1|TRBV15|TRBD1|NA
TGTGCCACCAGCAATCGACAGGGGATCGGAAATGAGCAGTTCTTC
CATSNRQGIGNEQFF
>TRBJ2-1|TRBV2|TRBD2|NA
TGTGCCAGCCGCAAAAGCTCTAGCGGGAAGGGTGAGCAGTTCTTC
CASRKSSSGKGEQFF
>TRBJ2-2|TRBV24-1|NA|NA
TGTGCCACCGGGGAGACACAGACCACCGGGGAGCTGTTTTTT
CATGETQTTGELFF
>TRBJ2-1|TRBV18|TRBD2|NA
TGTGCCAGCTCTCCCCAGATCCTACTAGCGGGAGGACGAAGTGAGCAGTTCTTC
CASSPQILLAGGRSEQFF
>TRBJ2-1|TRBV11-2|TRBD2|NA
TGTGCCAGCAGCGAGGGGAGGGGAAAATACAATGAGCAGTTCTTC
CASSEGRGKYNEQFF